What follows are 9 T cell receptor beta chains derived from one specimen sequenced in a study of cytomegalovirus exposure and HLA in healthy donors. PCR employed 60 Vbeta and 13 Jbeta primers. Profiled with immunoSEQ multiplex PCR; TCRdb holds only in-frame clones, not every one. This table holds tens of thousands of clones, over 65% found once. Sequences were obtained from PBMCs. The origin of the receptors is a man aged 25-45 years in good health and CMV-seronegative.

CDR3 sequence reads: CASSLAVPSSSYNEQFF. CDR3 bases: TGTGCCAGCAGCTTAGCCGTCCCGTCCAGCTCCTACAATGAGCAGTTCTTC. V is TRBV7-2 and J is TRBJ2-1, with unresolved D. CDR1 is SGHTA, CDR2 FQGNSA, per germline. V lost 0 bases, J lost 0 bases, and 12 bases lay in between. The CDR3 consists of 17 residues.

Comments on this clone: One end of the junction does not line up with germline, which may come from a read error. The CDR3 region has the DNA TGTTCCAGCAGCTTAGATACACGGGAGGGCCTCGGAGAGACCCAGTACTTC. This translates into CSSSLDTREGLGETQYF. The chain links TRBV7-9 to TRBJ2-5; TRBD2 matches at 8 bases. The CDR3 consists of 17 residues. Germline V gene lookup returns CDR1 SEHNR and CDR2 FQNEAQ (reference sequence).

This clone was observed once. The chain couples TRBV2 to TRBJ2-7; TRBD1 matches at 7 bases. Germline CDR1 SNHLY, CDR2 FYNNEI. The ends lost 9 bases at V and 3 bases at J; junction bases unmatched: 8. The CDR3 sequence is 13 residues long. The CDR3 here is CASTGEYDYEQYF. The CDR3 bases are TGTGCCAGTACAGGGGAGTATGACTACGAGCAGTACTTC.

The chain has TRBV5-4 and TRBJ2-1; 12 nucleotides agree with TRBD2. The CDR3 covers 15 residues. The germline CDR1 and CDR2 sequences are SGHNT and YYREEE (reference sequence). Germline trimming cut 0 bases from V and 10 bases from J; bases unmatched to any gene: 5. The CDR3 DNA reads TGTGCCAGCAGCTTGGGTCTAGCGGGGGGGCTAGAGCAGTTCTTC. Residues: CASSLGLAGGLEQFF.

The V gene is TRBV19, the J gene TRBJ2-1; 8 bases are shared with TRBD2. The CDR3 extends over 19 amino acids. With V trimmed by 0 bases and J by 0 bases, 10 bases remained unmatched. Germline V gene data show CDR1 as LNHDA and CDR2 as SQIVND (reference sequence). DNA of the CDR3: TGTGCCAGTAGTATAGACGGGGTAGCGGGGCTCCTCTCCTACAATGAGCAGTTCTTC. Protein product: CASSIDGVAGLLSYNEQFF.

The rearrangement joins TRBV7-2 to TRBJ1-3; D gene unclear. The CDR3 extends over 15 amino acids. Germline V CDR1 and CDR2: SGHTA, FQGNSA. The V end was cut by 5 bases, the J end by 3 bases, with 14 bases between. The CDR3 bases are TGTGCCAGCAGCCCTTCGGGAGGTGTTGGAAACACCATATATTTT. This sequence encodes CASSPSGGVGNTIYF.

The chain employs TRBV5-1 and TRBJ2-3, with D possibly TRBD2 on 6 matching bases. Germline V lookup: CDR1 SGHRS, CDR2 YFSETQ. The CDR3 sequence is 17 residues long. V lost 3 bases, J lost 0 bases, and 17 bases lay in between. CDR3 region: CASSSVGGAVSTDTQYF. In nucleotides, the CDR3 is TGCGCCAGCAGCTCCGTGGGGGGAGCGGTTAGCACAGATACGCAGTATTTT.

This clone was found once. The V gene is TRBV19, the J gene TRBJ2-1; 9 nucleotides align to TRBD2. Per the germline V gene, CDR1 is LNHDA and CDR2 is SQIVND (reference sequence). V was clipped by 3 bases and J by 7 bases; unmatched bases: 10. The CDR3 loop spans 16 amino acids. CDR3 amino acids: CASSIIWRGGRNEQFF. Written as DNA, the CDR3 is TGTGCCAGTAGTATTATCTGGCGGGGGGGCCGAAATGAGCAGTTCTTC.

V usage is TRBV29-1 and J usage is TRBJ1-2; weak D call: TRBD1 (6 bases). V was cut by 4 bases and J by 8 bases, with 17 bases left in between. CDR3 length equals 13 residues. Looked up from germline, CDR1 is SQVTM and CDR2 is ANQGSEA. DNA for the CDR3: TGCAGCGTTGGAGAGGGAGCGAGGGGGGGCTACACCTTC. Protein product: CSVGEGARGGYTF.